This is a list of T cell receptor beta chains from one sample in a study of cytomegalovirus exposure and HLA in healthy donors. Sequenced by immunoSEQ multiplex PCR; TCRdb stores in-frame clones only, minus some. The sample has about 56,000 clones; around 94% are singletons. Sequenced sample: PBMCs. Source of these receptors: a man in his late teens or twenties in good health and CMV-seronegative. Both conserved end residues are part of each CDR3. A D gene is named only where the DNA matches it firmly. Expanded clones are given a class, and other clones once, few, many or no size at all.

- TRBJ1-1 - 15 TRBV4-3 CASSQKASGNTEAFF TGCGCCAGCAGCCAAAAAGCGAGCGGGAACACTGAAGCTTTCTTT
- TRBJ1-1 - 13 TRBV6-5 CASRWRGDTEAFF TGTGCCAGCAGGTGGAGGGGTGACACTGAAGCTTTCTTT
- TRBJ1-1 - 13 TRBV29-1 CSVEDTENTEAFF TGCAGCGTTGAGGATACAGAAAACACTGAAGCTTTCTTT
TRBD2 TRBJ2-3 few 17 TRBV4-3 CASSQAAGLDGADTQYF TGCGCCAGCAGCCAAGCGGCCGGACTAGATGGGGCAGATACGCAGTATTTT
- TRBJ2-2 - 14 TRBV5-1 CASSLAPAVGELFF TGCGCCAGCAGCTTGGCCCCTGCAGTCGGGGAGCTGTTTTTT
TRBD1 TRBJ1-4 - 16 TRBV9 CASSSTGGRANEKLFF TGTGCCAGCAGCTCCACAGGGGGCAGGGCTAATGAAAAACTGTTTTTT
- TRBJ2-7 - 14 TRBV7-2 CASSLGAGAYEQYF TGTGCCAGCAGCTTAGGTGCAGGGGCCTACGAGCAGTACTTC
- TRBJ1-5 - 12 TRBV27 CASADRSRPQHF TGTGCCAGCGCGGACAGATCAAGGCCCCAGCATTTT
TRBD1 TRBJ2-5 - 13 TRBV5-1 CATSDRPRGAQYF TGCGCCACTTCGGACAGGCCGAGAGGGGCCCAGTACTTC
- TRBJ2-3 - 11 TRBV7-2 CASRGVYTQYF TGTGCCAGCAGAGGAGTTTATACGCAGTATTTT
- TRBJ1-2 - 15 TRBV27 CASSPDLTGNYGYTF TGTGCCAGCAGTCCCGACCTTACAGGGAACTATGGCTACACCTTC
TRBD2 TRBJ2-7 - 14 TRBV6-5 CASSKAGGPYEQYF TGTGCCAGCAGTAAAGCGGGAGGCCCCTACGAGCAGTACTTC
TRBD1 TRBJ1-2 - 14 TRBV19 CASTILDRPYGYTF TGTGCCAGTACCATACTGGACAGGCCCTATGGCTACACCTTC
- TRBJ1-1 - 14 TRBV6-5 CASSYGGEFTEAFF TGTGCCAGCAGTTACGGTGGGGAGTTCACTGAAGCTTTCTTT
- TRBJ1-4 - 12 TRBV27 CASMTALGELFF TGTGCCAGCATGACTGCACTAGGTGAACTGTTTTTT
TRBD2 TRBJ2-1 - 14 TRBV4-3 CASSPRERDNEQFF TGCGCCAGCAGTCCGCGGGAGAGGGACAATGAGCAGTTCTTC
TRBD2 TRBJ2-3 - 14 TRBV6-6 CASKVAGGTDTQYF TGTGCCAGCAAAGTAGCGGGAGGAACAGATACGCAGTATTTT
TRBD1 TRBJ1-4 few 14 TRBV11-2 CASSLGTGIGKLFF TGTGCCAGCAGCTTAGGGACAGGGATCGGAAAACTGTTTTTT
TRBD1 TRBJ1-1 - 15 TRBV7-9 CASSQATGLNTEAFF TGTGCCAGCAGCCAGGCGACAGGGCTGAACACTGAAGCTTTCTTT
TRBD1 TRBJ2-2 - 17 TRBV28 CASSFFPGQENTGELFF TGTGCCAGCAGTTTCTTTCCTGGACAGGAAAACACCGGGGAGCTGTTTTTT
- TRBJ2-2 few 17 TRBV7-2 CASSPPGESSSIGELFF TGTGCCAGCAGCCCCCCTGGTGAAAGCTCGTCGATCGGGGAGCTGTTTTTT